The entry below gives a single T cell receptor beta chain sequence along with its context. The source of the sample is a study of human T cells and chemical hapten exposure. V lost 9 bases, J lost 5 bases, and 24 bases lay in between. CDR1 and CDR2 (germline): KGHDR, SFDVKD. This CDR3 is built from 17 residues. The total RNA was obtained from whole blood that was not fractionated. Authors' processing steps: Across samples, TCR counts had a median of roughly 97,000 and ranged from about 23,224 to 700,000. TCRdb called the 5' RACE reads again in MiXCR, with one record for every CDR3 protein. The V and J calls come from TCRdb's annotation, not from the publication. This table has about 110,000 distinct CDR3 sequences, approximately 20% appearing once.

The V and J genes are TRBV24-1 and TRBJ2-2; D possibly corresponds to TRBD1 (6 bases). This clonotype originated in a human donor in good health. The CDR3 DNA sequence: TGTGCCACCGGCCCTAACACCCGGGACAAATGGACCGGGGAGCTGTTTTTT. Its protein is CATGPNTRDKWTGELFF.